This T cell receptor (beta chain) was retrieved from a study of identical twins (dated by TCRdb to the mid-2010s). Notes on the research overall: To test whether fetal clonotypes persist, this study deep-sequenced TCR alpha and beta repertoires from monozygotic twins, from unrelated adults of various ages, and from cord blood. To rule out contamination, replicate twin experiments were performed at different times with different library preparation protocols. General study outcomes and caveats: Because the same donors could not be followed over many years, conclusions were based on cross-sectional statistical analysis. Compared with coincidental sharing between unrelated individuals, out-of-frame TCR alpha sequences shared between twins had an excess of sequences with low generation probability. Abundant cord blood beta clonotypes carried fewer insertions; young adult naive repertoires showed a weaker similar trend, while memory repertoires showed none. In monozygotic twins, recombination models systematically underestimated out-of-frame TCR alpha sharing, but the models matched the sharing seen between unrelated individuals. The excess sharing between twins in beta out-of-frame sequences was weaker because fewer shared sequences reduced the signal-to-noise ratio. Invariant T cells such as MAIT and iNKT could partly confound zero-insertion analyses, though diverse VJ usage argued against this for most clonotypes.

A note on this clonotype: No antigen is known for it. No base-level quality is on record; no much larger clone is a single base apart.

Only healthy Caucasian donors were included. The study also sequenced three unrelated non-twin adults: a male aged 18 to 30, a male aged 50 to 59 and a female aged 50 to 59. Using Miltenyi CD45RO+ enrichment and human naive T-cell isolation kits, memory (CD45RO+) and naive T cells were isolated from PBMC. Including the terminal cysteine and phenylalanine, the CDR3 comprises 14 residues. Here the CDR3 DNA is all that survives: 42 bases in frame from base 1. Trimming takes 0 bases from V and 6 bases from J, and the germline ends sit 8 bases apart. Taken from the germline V gene, the CDR1 and CDR2 loops are KGHSH and LQKENI. Library preparation was by 5' RACE. The sequencer listed for this sample is Illumina HiSeq 2000. A universal primer binding site was added through template switching, and the final cDNA carried a unique molecular identifier so that TCR cDNA molecules could be counted accurately. Specific primers in the conserved constant-segment region were used to synthesize first-strand cDNA for the TCR alpha and beta chains. To control for contamination, every cDNA library was double barcoded, receiving both a SMART-Mk sample barcode and Illumina barcodes. Two successive PCR steps introduced TruSeq adapter sequences along with Illumina sample barcodes. The Illumina HiSeq platform was used with custom primers to sequence TCR alpha and beta cDNA libraries. Concerning the study's data processing: Raw reads were processed with MiGEC to extract unique molecular identifiers, and MiXCR was used to determine CDR3 positions. Recombination models were inferred per individual with the repgenHMM and IGoR tools using an EM algorithm. Shared clonotype analysis was performed with the tcR package in R, normalizing sharing by the product of cloneset sizes. To study raw recombination free of thymic and clonal selection effects, out-of-frame nonproductive sequences were analyzed. The raw public data were reprocessed by TCRdb itself: fastp quality trimming at Q25, MiXCR clonotype calling, in-frame beta chains only. Each CDR3 protein appears once, grouped with its most common genes and DNA. What appears here as the V and J calls and clone size reflects TCRdb's work, not the paper's. This sample comprises roughly 710,000 distinct CDR3 sequences, around 6.1% of them detected only once. Of the sample, approximately 2% falls within the top ten clones.

The sequence is built from TRBV18 and TRBJ1-4, with the identity of the D gene unclear. The sequence came from a man aged 18-30 years in good health. Sequenced material: naive T cells sorted from blood. The sample's cell subset or site, from its label and the paper: cells isolated with a human naive T-cell isolation kit. The nucleotide sequence reads TGTGCCAGCTCACCACCGAACACAGATGAAAAACTGTTTTTT. It translates to CASSPPNTDEKLFF.